The 27 T cell receptor beta chains below come from one sample, sequenced in a study of shared clonotypes between healthy human individuals. TCRdb's table, derived via immunoSEQ multiplex PCR, lists solely in-frame clones and lacks some. Among about 1 million clones listed, approximately 68% were seen once. Sequences were obtained from memory CD4+ T cells sorted from blood. Sample subset: CD45RA-negative fraction. The receptors come from a man younger than 35 in good health.

J is TRBJ2-1 and V is TRBV19, with a weak D call TRBD2 (6 bases). This CDR3 is built from 17 residues. Germline assignment: CDR1 LNHDA and CDR2 SQIVND (reference sequence). The germline V and J ends were trimmed by 1 base and 5 bases, with 18 bases remaining between them. This CDR3 reads CASSIGNRGTMNNEQFF. In nucleotides, the CDR3 is TGTGCCAGTAGTATAGGAAATCGGGGGACGATGAACAATGAGCAGTTCTTC.

This rearrangement joins TRBV18 to TRBJ2-2; D perhaps matches TRBD2 (6 bases). Trimming took off 4 bases at V and 3 bases at J, with 12 bases between the two ends. Germline assignment: CDR1 KGHSH and CDR2 LQKENI. The CDR3 sequence is 15 residues long. CDR3 nucleotides: TGTGCCAGCTCACTCCGACTAGGGGACACCGGGGAGCTGTTTTTT. Its protein is CASSLRLGDTGELFF.

This sequence joins TRBV15 and TRBJ2-2, with D unclear. V shed 6 bases and J shed 5 bases, with 16 bases lying between them. From germline, CDR1 is LNHNV and CDR2 YYDKDF (reference sequence). The CDR3 spans 15 residues. The CDR3 DNA sequence: TGTGCCACCAGGGGTCTGGGGTCCGGAACCGGGGAGCTGTTTTTT. Translated, it gives CATRGLGSGTGELFF.

This sequence joins TRBV5-1 and TRBJ1-3; a weak D match, TRBD1 (5 bases). CDR1 SGHRS and CDR2 YFSETQ come from the germline V gene. The CDR3 runs to 13 residues. This CDR3 is CASYDSSGNTIYF. The CDR3 DNA reads TGCGCGTCCTACGACAGCTCTGGAAACACCATATATTTT.

The rearrangement uses TRBV7-2 and TRBJ2-4, with D possibly being TRBD1 (6 bases). This CDR3 has 14 residues. Germline CDR1 reads SGHTA; CDR2 reads FQGNSA. V was trimmed by 6 bases and J by 7 bases, leaving 16 bases between them. In DNA, the CDR3 is TGTGCCAGCAGGCCTACAGGGCTCCCGAACATTCAGTACTTC. Protein sequence: CASRPTGLPNIQYF.

The rearrangement links TRBV7-9 to TRBJ2-3; D is possibly TRBD1 or TRBD2 (5 bases each). V was trimmed by 4 bases and J by 0 bases, leaving 8 bases between them. The CDR3 covers 14 residues. Germline V gene data show CDR1 as SEHNR and CDR2 as FQNEAQ (reference sequence). CDR3 amino acids: CASSSGRSTDTQYF. CDR3 nucleotide sequence: TGTGCCAGCAGCTCGGGACGTAGCACAGATACGCAGTATTTT. Variable domain in full (rest from reference TRBV7-9 and TRBJ2-3): DTGVSQNPRHKITKRGQNVTFRCDPISEHNRLYWYRQTLGQGPEFLTYFQNEAQLEKSRLLSDRFSAERPKGSFSTLEIQRTEQGDSAMYLCASSSGRSTDTQYFGPGTRLTVL.

Only a few counts were recorded for this clone. The chain carries TRBV10-3 and TRBJ2-3, with 9 bases that match TRBD2. V shed 3 bases, J shed 4 bases, and the junction held 8 bases outside the gene matches. CDR3 size: 16 residues. Germline V gives CDR1 ENHRY, CDR2 SYGVKD. This chain's CDR3 is CAISDIAGAGADTQYF. The CDR3 nucleotides are TGTGCCATCAGTGATATAGCGGGGGCTGGGGCAGATACGCAGTATTTT.

A note on this clone: This probably arose from a read error, given a far larger clone one base away. The chain combines TRBV5-6 with TRBJ1-3, with no clear D. CDR1 and CDR2 (germline): SGHDT, YYEEEE. This CDR3 spans 15 amino acids. Trimming removed 0 bases at V and 0 bases at J, with 7 bases between. The CDR3 here is CASSLEPTSGNTIYF. The CDR3 coding sequence is TGTGCCAGCAGCTTGGAGCCGACCTCTGGAAACACCATATATTTT. Filled out from reference TRBV5-6 and TRBJ1-3, the complete variable domain reads DAGVTQSPTHLIKTRGQQVTLRCSPKSGHDTVSWYQQALGQGPQFIFQYYEEEERQRGNFPDRFSGHQFPNYSSELNVNALLLGDSALYLCASSLEPTSGNTIYFGEGSWLTVV.

This clone has just a few counts. Other DNA sequences in the sample encode the same CDR3. The chain combines TRBV7-2 with TRBJ2-1, with D perhaps matching TRBD1 (6 bases). V dropped 4 bases and J dropped 1 base, with 8 bases sitting between them. CDR3 length equals 14 residues. Germline lookup yields CDR1 SGHTA and CDR2 FQGNSA. The CDR3 coding sequence is TGTGCCAGCAGCTCCGGACAGTCCTACAATGAGCAGTTCTTC. Translating gives CASSSGQSYNEQFF.

The chain employs TRBV7-9 and TRBJ1-6, with 9 bases lining up with TRBD1. The CDR3 loop spans 15 amino acids. Germline V gene sequence: CDR1 SEHNR, CDR2 FQNEAQ (reference sequence). J lost 9 bases, V lost 4 bases, and 7 bases had no gene match. CDR3 nucleotide sequence: TGTGCCAGCAGCTCCCAACAGGGGGCGGCTTCACCCCTCCACTTT. Its protein product is CASSSQQGAASPLHF.

The chain carries TRBV7-6 and TRBJ2-3; D is unresolved. This CDR3 has 12 amino acids. Per germline, CDR1 SGHVS and CDR2 FNYEAQ. Trimming cost V 4 bases and J 2 bases, with 4 bases left between them. This CDR3 is CASSWSTDTQYF. In DNA form, the CDR3 reads TGTGCCAGCAGCTGGTCCACAGATACGCAGTATTTT.

The rearrangement links TRBV5-5 to TRBJ2-7; no firm D call. CDR3 length equals 14 residues. V was shortened by 0 bases and J by 2 bases, with 9 bases between the two germline ends. Germline loops: CDR1 SGHKS, CDR2 YYEKEE (reference sequence). The CDR3 loop reads CASSLAMGAYEQYF. The DNA of the CDR3 is TGTGCCAGCAGCTTGGCTATGGGTGCCTACGAGCAGTACTTC.

The chain recombines TRBV30 with TRBJ2-2; D is unresolved. The CDR3 covers 13 residues. Trimming pared 8 bases from V and 0 bases from J, leaving 10 bases between. Germline loops: CDR1 GTSNPN, CDR2 SVGIG (reference sequence). Here the CDR3 DNA reads TGTGCCCTAAACCAGGCGAACACCGGGGAGCTGTTTTTT. Protein sequence: CALNQANTGELFF.

With regard to this clone: Other DNA sequences in this specimen translate into the identical CDR3. CDR3 loop: CASSVSPQETQYF. The CDR3 nucleotides are TGTGCCAGCAGCGTAAGCCCCCAAGAGACCCAGTACTTC. The chain recombines TRBV9 with TRBJ2-5; D is unresolved. The CDR3 loop spans 13 amino acids. CDR1 and CDR2 from the germline V gene are SGDLS and YYNGEE. V shed 1 base and J shed 1 base, with 5 bases lying between them.

The rearrangement uses TRBV28 and TRBJ1-5; 9 nucleotides align to TRBD1. CDR3 length: 14 residues. Germline CDR1 reads MDHEN; CDR2 reads SYDVKM. V trimming: 5 bases; J trimming: 7 bases; junction bases outside the gene matches: 6. The CDR3 reads CASSAGQGRQPQHF. In DNA, the CDR3 is TGTGCCAGCAGTGCGGGACAGGGACGCCAGCCCCAGCATTTT.

The table lists this clone with a few counts. The chain couples TRBV7-8 to TRBJ1-5, with D hard to call. The V end was cut by 2 bases, the J end by 0 bases, with 8 bases between. The CDR3 extends over 15 amino acids. The germline V gene has CDR1 SGHVS and CDR2 FQNEAQ. CDR3 region: CASSLFPDSNQPQHF. The CDR3 nucleotides are TGTGCCAGCAGCTTATTCCCGGATAGCAATCAGCCCCAGCATTTT. Complete variable domain (other parts from reference TRBV7-8 and TRBJ1-5): GAGVSQSPRYKVAKRGQDVALRCDPISGHVSLFWYQQALGQGPEFLTYFQNEAQLDKSGLPSDRFFAERPEGSVSTLKIQRTQQEDSAVYLCASSLFPDSNQPQHFGDGTRLSIL.

The V gene is TRBV6-1, the J gene TRBJ2-7; D uncertain. V dropped 1 base and J dropped 0 bases, with 10 bases sitting between them. CDR1 is MNHNS, CDR2 SASEGT, per germline. The CDR3 consists of 15 residues. CDR3 in amino acids: CASSEGNKGSYEQYF. In DNA, the CDR3 is TGTGCCAGCAGTGAAGGTAACAAGGGCTCCTACGAGCAGTACTTC.

The rearrangement joins TRBV5-1 to TRBJ2-1; TRBD2 agrees at 7 bases. Per the germline V gene, CDR1 is SGHRS and CDR2 is YFSETQ. This CDR3 has 15 amino acids. Losses at the gene ends were 6 bases for V and 8 bases for J; bases not matched to a gene: 14. CDR3 nucleotides: TGCGCCAGCACACCATCCGGCGGGAGAGAACATGAGCAGTTCTTC. Protein: CASTPSGGREHEQFF.

The rearrangement joins TRBV10-1 to TRBJ2-3; the match to TRBD2 covers 7 bases. CDR3 length: 14 residues. Germline-derived CDR1 and CDR2 are WNHNN and SYGVQD (reference sequence). V lost 7 bases and J lost 2; bases outside the gene matches: 6. The CDR3 DNA sequence: TGCGCCAGCATTTTCGGGACTAACACAGATACGCAGTATTTT. It yields the protein CASIFGTNTDTQYF.

This clone was counted only a few times. The V call is TRBV29-1, the J call TRBJ2-1; 8 bases are shared with TRBD2. CDR1 is SQVTM, CDR2 ANQGSEA, per germline. CDR3 length: 12 amino acids. The V and J ends lost 0 bases and 15 bases, in that order; junction bases with no gene match: 7. This chain's CDR3 is CSVEEVAGHRFF. For the CDR3, the DNA is TGCAGCGTTGAAGAGGTAGCGGGGCACAGGTTCTTC.

This clone was picked up a small number of times. The rearrangement uses TRBV29-1 and TRBJ2-2, with unresolved D. The germline V gene has CDR1 SQVTM and CDR2 ANQGSEA. The CDR3 is 12 residues long. Between the trimmed V and J ends, which lost 6 bases and 6 bases, there was a span of 11 bases. Written as DNA, the CDR3 is TGCAGCGTCTCCGGGTTTGCCGGGGAGCTGTTTTTT. Amino acid sequence: CSVSGFAGELFF.

This chain uses TRBV23-1 with TRBJ2-7; possibly TRBD1 for D (5 bases). TRBV23-1 is known as an ORF, though its function is uncertain. CDR3 size: 13 residues. Trimming pared 3 bases from V and 9 bases from J, leaving 15 bases between. CDR3 sequence: CASSHVVGEGQYF. The CDR3 nucleotides are TGCGCCAGCAGTCATGTTGTAGGGGAAGGGCAGTACTTC.

This chain joins TRBV5-4 and TRBJ2-7; TRBD1 matches at 7 bases. Germline CDR1 reads SGHNT; CDR2 reads YYREEE (reference sequence). The V segment lost 3 bases and the J segment 0 bases; nucleotides outside the gene matches: 6. There are 15 residues in the CDR3. The CDR3 sequence is CASSSDRSSSYEQYF. The CDR3 coding sequence is TGTGCCAGCAGCTCGGACAGGTCGAGCTCCTACGAGCAGTACTTC.

J is TRBJ1-2 and V is TRBV7-8; TRBD1 matches at 7 bases. This CDR3 contains 16 residues. CDR1 and CDR2 (germline): SGHVS, FQNEAQ. V lost 5 bases, J lost 0 bases, and 9 bases stayed unmatched. CDR3 loop: CASSLGRGPPNYGYTF. The CDR3 DNA follows: TGTGCCAGCAGCCTGGGTAGGGGGCCGCCTAACTATGGCTACACCTTC. Looking up the rest from reference TRBV7-8 and TRBJ1-2 gives the full variable domain: GAGVSQSPRYKVAKRGQDVALRCDPISGHVSLFWYQQALGQGPEFLTYFQNEAQLDKSGLPSDRFFAERPEGSVSTLKIQRTQQEDSAVYLCASSLGRGPPNYGYTFGSGTRLTVV.

This chain joins TRBV28 and TRBJ2-6, with D possibly TRBD2 on 6 matching bases. The V end was cut by 2 bases, the J end by 4 bases, with 12 bases between. Germline V lookup: CDR1 MDHEN, CDR2 SYDVKM. CDR3 length: 16 amino acids. The CDR3, as DNA: TGTGCCAGCAGTTTACCCGTCGGGAGAGGGGCCAACGTCCTGACTTTC. Its translation: CASSLPVGRGANVLTF.

V is TRBV4-1 and J is TRBJ2-5; 11 bases are shared with TRBD1. The CDR3 has 16 residues. Trimming removed 0 bases from V and 5 bases from J; junction bases left unmatched: 5. Germline V gene lookup returns CDR1 MGHRA and CDR2 YSYEKL. CDR3 protein: CASSQERTGGWETQYF. The CDR3 DNA is TGCGCCAGCAGCCAAGAGAGGACAGGGGGCTGGGAGACCCAGTACTTC.

The chain joins TRBV6-5 to TRBJ2-7; no clear D. Germline CDR1 reads MNHEY; CDR2 reads SVGAGI. This CDR3 contains 14 residues. V was trimmed by 4 bases and J by 6 bases, leaving 16 bases between them. This chain's CDR3 is CASSFKPPPSEQYF. CDR3 DNA sequence: TGTGCCAGCAGTTTCAAGCCCCCCCCCTCCGAGCAGTACTTC.